One TCR beta chain is described in this entry. There is no known antigen for this receptor. No base quality values were provided; no much bigger clone lies one nucleotide off. CDR3 length: 15 amino acids, cysteine to phenylalanine. The CDR3 DNA has 45 bases and is translated from base 1. Germline trimming: 0 bases from V, 3 bases from J; junction bases outside gene matches: 4. CDR1 and CDR2, per the germline V gene, are MDHEN and SYDVKM. The data belong to a study of blood T cell repertoires in COVID-19 (TCRdb year 2020). Regarding the research as a whole: Collaborator samples came from the United States, Italy and Spain and covered acute and convalescent phases of COVID-19. The prospective study material was composed of cDNA or gDNA derived from T cells, B-cell-depleted T cells, or PBMCs. Subjects who had been exposed to COVID-19, were actively infected with it, or had recovered from it provided the deeply sampled blood TCRbeta repertoires that made up the dataset. Where available, HLA class I and class II types were taken from metadata supplied by the sample provider and were not determined by assay-based typing. Nearly every sample came with metadata listing a de-identified subject ID, COVID-19 status, age in years and sex. The repertoires were made available in a free public database intended to serve as a resource for research on the immune response to SARS-CoV-2. The samples were drawn from two sources: the first 160 participants of the ongoing ImmuneRACE study, and fewer than 1,500 subjects contributed by 6 global collaborators. Broad study findings and their caveats: The quantity of clinical and demographic metadata differed by source and by participant and was supplied without curation.

TCRbeta CDR3 regions were amplified from genomic DNA by means of the immunoSEQ Assay, a bias-controlled multiplex PCR. The paper's data handling went like this. The number of nucleated cells in each sample was estimated from the amplification of reference gene primers within the assay. Sequence reads were collapsed and filtered to measure the absolute abundance of every unique TCRbeta CDR3 rearrangement. For each sample, productive Simpson clonality was calculated as the square root of Simpson's diversity index across productive rearrangements. Sourced from immuneACCESS, this table was stored by TCRdb with only in-frame sequences that have V and J called. A share of the clones is absent; for the studies checked, an unresolved V gene accounts for under half, and the remainder has no known explanation. Clonal size and the V and J genes are those of that table, whereas D and trimming came from the DNA. In all, the sample holds almost 95,000 clones, and around 88% of those were seen once. 18% of the sample comes from the top ten.

One collaborating source in Seattle enrolled patients while the patients were actively infected and followed the patients over time throughout the course of disease. Each collaborating institution followed its own protocols to collect whole blood in K2EDTA tubes. For TCRbeta analysis, collaborator samples were shipped as frozen whole blood, as isolated PBMCs, or as DNA extracted from either sample type. The chain joins TRBV28 to TRBJ2-7; TRBD2 agrees with 8 junctional bases. Specimen: peripheral blood. This receptor was taken from a woman aged 60-70 years with COVID-19, enrolled during active disease. The CDR3 region reads CASSLWGGLVYEQYF. The DNA sequence reads TGTGCCAGCAGTTTATGGGGGGGACTAGTCTACGAGCAGTACTTC.